Below are 19 T cell receptor beta chains sequenced from a single sample in a study of a mutant IDH1 vaccine in newly diagnosed glioma. Clones were read by immunoSEQ multiplex PCR, and TCRdb kept only the in-frame ones, dropping some. Seen here are tens of thousands of clones, around four fifths observed once, and the top ten hold 3.2%. The time point is: week 35, safety follow-up. The investigators gave 300 ug of mutant IDH1 20-mer peptide in each vaccine dose, together with topical imiquimod. No cognate antigen is known for these TCRs. The sample consisted of PBMCs, taken from a glioma patient whose treatment included an IDH1 peptide vaccine. The receptor set was obtained from a man between 35 and 55 years old with glioma. Some clones in this sample may be carry-over from other donors' samples.

This chain connects TRBV7-6 to TRBJ1-4; tentatively, D is TRBD1 (6 bases). The germline V gene has CDR1 SGHVS and CDR2 FNYEAQ. This CDR3 comprises 16 residues. V dropped 5 bases and J dropped 7 bases, with 20 bases sitting between them. The chain's CDR3 is CASSPDPDSAGEKLFF. In DNA form, the CDR3 reads TGTGCCAGCAGCCCGGACCCGGACAGCGCGGGTGAAAAACTGTTTTTT.

This clone was detected only once. The chain has TRBV5-4 and TRBJ1-2; 9 nucleotides align to TRBD1. Germline V lookup: CDR1 SGHNT, CDR2 YYREEE (reference sequence). This CDR3 is built from 14 residues. V trimming: 2 bases; J trimming: 3 bases; junction bases outside the gene matches: 2. The CDR3 loop is CASSFGDRDYGYTF. CDR3 bases: TGTGCCAGCAGCTTTGGGGACAGGGACTATGGCTACACCTTC.

The chain couples TRBV30 to TRBJ1-1; D unclear. The CDR3 contains 13 residues. The germline gives CDR1 GTSNPN, CDR2 SVGIG (reference sequence). The V and J ends lost 3 bases and 0 bases respectively, with 8 bases between them. The CDR3 loop reads CAWRLRVNTEAFF. The CDR3 nucleotides read TGTGCCTGGAGACTCCGTGTGAACACTGAAGCTTTCTTT. Filled out from reference TRBV30 and TRBJ1-1, the complete variable domain reads SQTIHQWPATLVQPVGSPLSLECTVEGTSNPNLYWYRQAAGRGLQLLFYSVGIGQISSEVPQNLSASRPQDRQFILSSKKLLLSDSGFYLCAWRLRVNTEAFFGQGTRLTVV.

CDR3 in DNA: TGTGCCAGCAGTGATTTGGCTAGCGGATCCTACAATGAGCAGTTCTTC. As protein: CASSDLASGSYNEQFF. The rearrangement joins TRBV2 to TRBJ2-1; 7 bases map to TRBD2. V shed 3 bases and J 1 base; nucleotides not matched to a gene: 6. The CDR3 sequence is 16 residues long. In germline, CDR1 is SNHLY, CDR2 FYNNEI.

V usage is TRBV10-3 and J usage is TRBJ1-6, with 8 bases that match TRBD1. V was clipped by 6 bases and J by 9 bases; unmatched bases: 10. CDR1 is ENHRY, CDR2 SYGVKD, per germline. The CDR3 is 15 residues long. The CDR3 here is CAIRQGEGSGSPLHF. For the CDR3, the DNA is TGTGCCATCAGACAGGGGGAAGGCAGTGGTTCACCCCTCCACTTT.

The chain is built from TRBV2 and TRBJ2-7; 7 nucleotides match TRBD2. Germline V gene data show CDR1 as SNHLY and CDR2 as FYNNEI. J was trimmed by 3 bases and V by 7 bases; bases with no gene match: 6. This CDR3 contains 13 residues. The CDR3: CASMGQRGYEQYF. CDR3 nucleotide sequence: TGTGCCAGCATGGGCCAGCGGGGCTACGAGCAGTACTTC.

The DNA of the CDR3 is TGCGCCAGCAGCTTGGGGGTGGACAGACCCTACGAGCAGTACTTC. Protein product: CASSLGVDRPYEQYF. V and J are TRBV5-1 and TRBJ2-7; tentative D call: TRBD1 (6 bases). In germline, CDR1 is SGHRS, CDR2 YFSETQ. The CDR3 has 15 amino acids. The V end was cut by 0 bases, the J end by 2 bases, with 12 bases between.

The genes are TRBV30 and TRBJ1-2, with 9 bases aligning to TRBD1. This CDR3 spans 12 amino acids. Germline-derived CDR1 and CDR2 are GTSNPN and SVGIG (reference sequence). CDR3 sequence: CASPDRGYGYTF. The CDR3 DNA is TGTGCTTCTCCGGACAGGGGATATGGCTACACCTTC.

V and J are TRBV7-9 and TRBJ2-2, with a tentative D call TRBD2 (5 bases). V lost 5 bases and J 1 base, leaving 17 bases between the germline ends. Germline CDR1 SEHNR, CDR2 FQNEAQ (reference sequence). The CDR3 runs 17 residues. Here the CDR3 DNA reads TGTGCCAGCAGCCCAGCGGCTAGGCCGGTGAACACCGGGGAGCTGTTTTTT. Translation gives CASSPAARPVNTGELFF.

This chain joins TRBV18 and TRBJ2-3, with 7 positions matching TRBD1. The junction had 6 bases not matched to a gene; V was cut back by 6 bases and J by 0 bases. Germline V CDR1 and CDR2: KGHSH, LQKENI. CDR3 size: 15 residues. The CDR3 DNA is TGTGCCAGCTCGTCCCGGGACAGCAGCACAGATACGCAGTATTTT. Amino acid sequence: CASSSRDSSTDTQYF. Variable domain in full (rest from reference TRBV18 and TRBJ2-3): NAGVMQNPRHLVRRRGQEARLRCSPMKGHSHVYWYRQLPEEGLKFMVYLQKENIIDESGMPKERFSAEFPKEGPSILRIQQVVRGDSAAYFCASSSRDSSTDTQYFGPGTRLTVL.

The chain is built from TRBV9 and TRBJ1-6; D call uncertain. The CDR3 runs to 15 residues. The germline V and J ends were trimmed by 0 bases and 11 bases, with 15 bases remaining between them. CDR1 is SGDLS and CDR2 is YYNGEE in the germline V gene. This CDR3 is CASSVGAGSNPPLHF. The CDR3 region has the DNA TGTGCCAGCAGCGTAGGGGCAGGATCGAACCCACCCCTCCACTTT.

The chain recombines TRBV18 with TRBJ1-5; 8 bases map to TRBD1. Germline-derived CDR1 and CDR2 are KGHSH and LQKENI. The CDR3 has 17 amino acids. V lost 1 base, J lost 3 bases, and 8 bases stayed unmatched. The CDR3 loop reads CASSPQKQGVSNQPQHF. CDR3 sequence (DNA): TGTGCCAGCTCACCACAGAAACAGGGGGTCTCCAATCAGCCCCAGCATTTT.

The chain recombines TRBV7-9 with TRBJ1-1; 9 positions match TRBD1. The V segment lost 5 bases and the J segment 8 bases; nucleotides outside the gene matches: 6. Germline CDR1 SEHNR, CDR2 FQNEAQ (reference sequence). The CDR3 runs 13 residues. The CDR3 sequence: CASSRDRGVEAFF. For the CDR3, the DNA is TGTGCCAGCAGCCGCGACAGGGGGGTAGAAGCTTTCTTT.

The rearrangement joins TRBV15 to TRBJ1-6, with D uncertain. Germline V gives CDR1 LNHNV, CDR2 YYDKDF (reference sequence). V was cut by 3 bases and J by 6 bases, with 12 bases left in between. CDR3 length equals 15 residues. CDR3 DNA sequence: TGTGCCACCAGCAGTGGGTGGGATTTTAATTCACCCCTCCACTTT. It translates to CATSSGWDFNSPLHF.

This clone is judged medium-sized. The chain has TRBV5-4 and TRBJ2-2; 8 nucleotides align to TRBD1. The CDR3 sequence is 16 residues long. V lost 3 bases and J lost 6; bases outside the gene matches: 10. Per germline, CDR1 SGHNT and CDR2 YYREEE (reference sequence). CDR3 DNA: TGTGCCAGCAGCTCCGGATGGCAGGGGGCGTCCGGGGAGCTGTTTTTT. Translating gives CASSSGWQGASGELFF.

This clone was found once. The rearrangement uses TRBV7-2 and TRBJ2-3; a possible D gene is TRBD2 (5 bases). This CDR3 is built from 13 residues. Looked up from germline, CDR1 is SGHTA and CDR2 is FQGNSA. V dropped 4 bases and J dropped 7 bases, with 12 bases sitting between them. For the CDR3, the DNA is TGTGCCAGCAGCTCCGGGGAGCGGAATACGCAGTATTTT. Translation: CASSSGERNTQYF.

This chain connects TRBV5-4 to TRBJ1-1, with TRBD1 matching over 11 bases. Losses at the gene ends were 4 bases for V and 3 bases for J; bases not matched to a gene: 8. The CDR3 contains 16 residues. The germline V gene has CDR1 SGHNT and CDR2 YYREEE (reference sequence). CDR3 sequence (DNA): TGTGCCAGCAGCGTAAGGACAGGGGGCCGTGACACTGAAGCTTTCTTT. It yields the protein CASSVRTGGRDTEAFF.

The J gene is TRBJ2-2, the V gene TRBV11-2; the D gene is possibly TRBD2 (5 bases). The CDR3 extends over 16 amino acids. In germline, CDR1 is SGHAT, CDR2 FQNNGV. V lost 5 bases to trimming and J lost 1 base, with 14 bases between them. The CDR3 DNA reads TGTGCCAGCAGCCCAATCCGGGGAGAGAACACCGGGGAGCTGTTTTTT. It codes for CASSPIRGENTGELFF.

The chain links TRBV29-1 to TRBJ1-5, with 10 bases lining up with TRBD1. From germline, CDR1 is SQVTM and CDR2 ANQGSEA. The CDR3 runs 16 residues. With V trimmed by 3 bases and J by 2 bases, 7 bases remained unmatched. The CDR3, as DNA: TGCAGCGTTGACCTTGACAGGGGGCCAGGCAATCAGCCCCAGCATTTT. This translates into CSVDLDRGPGNQPQHF.